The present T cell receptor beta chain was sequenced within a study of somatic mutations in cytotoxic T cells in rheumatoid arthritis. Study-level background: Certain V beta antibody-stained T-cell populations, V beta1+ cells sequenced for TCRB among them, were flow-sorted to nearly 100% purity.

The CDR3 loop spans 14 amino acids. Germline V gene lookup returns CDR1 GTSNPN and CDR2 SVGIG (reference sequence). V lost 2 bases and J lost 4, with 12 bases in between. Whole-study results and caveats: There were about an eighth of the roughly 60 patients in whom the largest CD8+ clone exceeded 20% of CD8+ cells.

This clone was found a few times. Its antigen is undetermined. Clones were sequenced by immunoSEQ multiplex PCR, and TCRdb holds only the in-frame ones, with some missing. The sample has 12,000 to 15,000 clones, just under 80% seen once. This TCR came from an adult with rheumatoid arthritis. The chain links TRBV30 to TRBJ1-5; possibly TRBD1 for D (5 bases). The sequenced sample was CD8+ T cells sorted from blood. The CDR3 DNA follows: TGTGCCTGGAGTTCCGGGACGGTAAATCAGCCCCAGCATTTT. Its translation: CAWSSGTVNQPQHF.